The next 4 T cell receptor beta chains were all read from a single sample in a study of tumor-infiltrating lymphocytes in primary liver carcinoma. Co-extracting RNA and DNA was done with 20-30 mg of unsorted bulk tissue as input. The researchers produced TCR beta cDNA from about 510 ng total RNA with a constant-region primer. Three rounds of nested multiplex PCR with slightly modified ARM-PCR produced TCR beta libraries. The first two PCR rounds used TRBV1-TRBV30 primers with a Cbeta primer, 9 to 11 cycles each. In TCRdb, the multiplex PCR reads were re-called with MiXCR into one record per CDR3 protein. The sample holds about 66,000 distinct CDR3 sequences, around 64% seen once. Sequenced input: liver tumor tissue from sampling region 4. Indicated subset: tumor region T4, right-lateral pole. These receptor sequences come from a man in his forties or fifties with primary liver carcinoma and hepatitis B virus infection.

As concerns this clonotype: It may be a read error: a sequence one base away is much more abundant. The V call is TRBV11-2, the J call TRBJ2-7, with a tentative D call TRBD1 (5 bases). Germline V gene lookup returns CDR1 SGHAT and CDR2 FQNNGV. CDR3 length: 12 amino acids. The CDR3 loop reads CASSLLWGEQCF. CDR3 coding DNA: TGTGCCAGCAGCCTCTTGTGGGGCGAGCAGTGCTTC.

This clonotype has a handful of counts. This may arise from a read error, as a much more abundant clone is one base away. The missing conserved phenylalanine or tryptophan at the end of this CDR3 makes a read error likely. This chain connects TRBV4-1 to TRBJ2-7; D is uncertain. The V end lost 1 base, the J end lost 4 bases, and 8 bases lay between the germline ends. The CDR3 runs to 13 residues. From germline, CDR1 is MGHRA and CDR2 YSYEKL. CDR3 bases: TGCGCCAGCAGCCAAGGTCCGGTATACGAGCAGTACCTC. This translates into CASSQGPVYEQYL.

This clonotype was recorded at least ten times. V usage is TRBV10-2 and J usage is TRBJ2-7, with 10 bases identical to TRBD1. In germline, CDR1 is WSHSY, CDR2 SAAADI. Trimming took 10 bases from V and 2 from J; bases not matched to a gene: 8. CDR3 length: 14 amino acids. DNA for the CDR3: TGCGCCACGTACACGACAGGGGGCACCTACGAGCAGTACTTC. Residues: CATYTTGGTYEQYF.

The sample holds one count of this clonotype. The junction departs from germline at one end; a sequencing error may be responsible. The V and J genes are TRBV29-1 and TRBJ2-1, with 11 bases that match TRBD1. Germline loops: CDR1 SQVTM, CDR2 ANQGSEA. The CDR3 spans 12 residues. This CDR3 is CSAWTGGNEQFF. The CDR3 DNA reads TGCAGCGCATGGACAGGGGGCAATGAACAGTTCTTC.